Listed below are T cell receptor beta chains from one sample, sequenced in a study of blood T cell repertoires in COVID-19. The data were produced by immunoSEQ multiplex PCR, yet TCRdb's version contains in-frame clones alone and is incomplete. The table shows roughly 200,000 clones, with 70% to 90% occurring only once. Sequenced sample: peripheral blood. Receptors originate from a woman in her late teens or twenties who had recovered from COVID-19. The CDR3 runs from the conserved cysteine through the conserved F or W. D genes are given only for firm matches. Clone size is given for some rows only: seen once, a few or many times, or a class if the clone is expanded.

CDR3: CASSFPSGRAGDEQFF
DNA: TGTGCCAGCAGCTTCCCTAGCGGGAGGGCCGGCGATGAGCAGTTCTTC
length: 16
V: TRBV13
size: NA
J: TRBJ2-1
D: TRBD2

CDR3: CASSRRVAWGQETQYF
DNA: TGTGCCAGCAGCCGGCGGGTTGCTTGGGGACAAGAGACCCAGTACTTC
length: 16
V: TRBV7-2
size: NA
J: TRBJ2-5
D: NA

CDR3: CASSITSSYNEQFF
DNA: TGTGCCAGTAGTATAACTAGCTCATACAATGAGCAGTTCTTC
length: 14
V: TRBV19
size: NA
J: TRBJ2-1
D: NA

CDR3: CASSLSPSVPEQYF
DNA: TGTGCCAGCAGCTTAAGCCCTAGCGTCCCCGAGCAGTACTTC
length: 14
V: TRBV7-9
size: NA
J: TRBJ2-7
D: NA

CDR3: CASSQVTGVKGYGYTF
DNA: TGTGCCAGCAGCCAAGTTACAGGGGTAAAGGGGTATGGCTACACCTTC
length: 16
V: TRBV14
size: NA
J: TRBJ1-2
D: TRBD1

CDR3: CASSLGSVSGNTIYF
DNA: TGTGCCAGCAGCTTGGGGTCAGTCTCTGGAAACACCATATATTTT
length: 15
V: TRBV5-4
size: NA
J: TRBJ1-3
D: NA

CDR3: CASRQGFYQPQHF
DNA: TGTGCCAGCAGGCAGGGGTTTTATCAGCCCCAGCATTTT
length: 13
V: TRBV2
size: NA
J: TRBJ1-5
D: NA

CDR3: CSVASRQGVRNEQFF
DNA: TGCAGCGTTGCCTCCCGACAGGGAGTTAGGAATGAGCAGTTCTTC
length: 15
V: TRBV29-1
size: NA
J: TRBJ2-1
D: TRBD1

CDR3: CASSLDPTSGSTGELFF
DNA: TGTGCCAGCAGCTTAGATCCCACTAGCGGGAGTACCGGGGAGCTGTTTTTT
length: 17
V: TRBV11-3
size: NA
J: TRBJ2-2
D: TRBD2

CDR3: CASSHPIGGETQYF
DNA: TGTGCCAGCAGCCATCCTATCGGGGGTGAGACCCAGTACTTC
length: 14
V: TRBV7-9
size: NA
J: TRBJ2-5
D: NA

CDR3: CASSFSGTSTDTQYF
DNA: TGTGCCAGCAGCTTTAGCGGGACTAGCACAGATACGCAGTATTTT
length: 15
V: TRBV6-5
size: NA
J: TRBJ2-3
D: TRBD2

CDR3: CASSHRGGDGYTF
DNA: TGTGCCAGCAGCCATAGAGGGGGGGATGGCTACACCTTC
length: 13
V: TRBV3-1/TRBV3-2
size: NA
J: TRBJ1-2
D: NA

CDR3: CASSLRLGVPNEQYF
DNA: TGCGCCAGCAGCTTGCGCCTAGGGGTTCCCAACGAGCAGTACTTC
length: 15
V: TRBV5-1
size: NA
J: TRBJ2-7
D: NA

CDR3: CASSLLGAYTEAFF
DNA: TGTGCCAGCAGTTTATTGGGGGCATACACTGAAGCTTTCTTT
length: 14
V: TRBV27
size: NA
J: TRBJ1-1
D: NA

CDR3: CASSVGTGGFETEAFF
DNA: TGTGCCAGCAGCGTGGGGACAGGGGGCTTCGAGACTGAAGCTTTCTTT
length: 16
V: TRBV9
size: NA
J: TRBJ1-1
D: TRBD1

CDR3: CASSTTGQQSDTQYF
DNA: TGTGCCAGCAGTACGACAGGCCAACAGTCAGATACGCAGTATTTT
length: 15
V: TRBV7-3
size: once
J: TRBJ2-3
D: NA

CDR3: CASPVLAGVGRYYEQYF
DNA: TGCGCCAGCCCTGTACTAGCGGGAGTGGGGCGCTACTACGAGCAGTACTTC
length: 17
V: TRBV4-3
size: NA
J: TRBJ2-7
D: TRBD2

CDR3: CASSPGMNTEAFF
DNA: TGTGCCAGTAGTCCAGGCATGAACACTGAAGCTTTCTTT
length: 13
V: TRBV19
size: NA
J: TRBJ1-1
D: NA

CDR3: CASSSYNSGQETQYF
DNA: TGTGCCAGCAGCTCTTATAATAGCGGACAAGAGACCCAGTACTTC
length: 15
V: TRBV7-9
size: few
J: TRBJ2-5
D: NA

CDR3: CASRYRGTENQPQHF
DNA: TGTGCCAGCAGGTATCGCGGGACAGAGAATCAGCCCCAGCATTTT
length: 15
V: TRBV27
size: NA
J: TRBJ1-5
D: TRBD1

CDR3: CASSDPGTSVDTGELFF
DNA: TGTGCCAGCAGCGATCCAGGGACTTCCGTAGACACCGGGGAGCTGTTTTTT
length: 17
V: TRBV9
size: once
J: TRBJ2-2
D: NA

CDR3: CASSLAVRGDEQFF
DNA: TGTGCCAGCAGCTTAGCGGTCAGAGGAGACGAGCAGTTCTTC
length: 14
V: TRBV7-9
size: NA
J: TRBJ2-1
D: NA

CDR3: CASSAEGGPDEAFF
DNA: TGTGCCAGCAGCGCCGAGGGGGGGCCCGATGAAGCTTTCTTT
length: 14
V: TRBV9
size: NA
J: TRBJ1-1
D: NA

CDR3: CASSLRGTEAFF
DNA: TGTGCCAGCAGTTTAAGGGGGACTGAAGCTTTCTTT
length: 12
V: TRBV28
size: few
J: TRBJ1-1
D: NA

CDR3: CASSLGLAGGSDTQYF
DNA: TGTGCCAGCAGTCTTGGACTAGCGGGAGGGTCAGATACGCAGTATTTT
length: 16
V: TRBV25-1
size: NA
J: TRBJ2-3
D: TRBD2

CDR3: CASSQGLFGELFF
DNA: TGTGCCAGCAGTCAGGGACTTTTCGGGGAGCTGTTTTTT
length: 13
V: TRBV12-3/TRBV12-4
size: NA
J: TRBJ2-2
D: NA

CDR3: CASSYLTGGIYEQYF
DNA: TGTGCCAGCAGTTACTTAACAGGGGGGATCTACGAGCAGTACTTC
length: 15
V: TRBV6-2/TRBV6-3
size: few
J: TRBJ2-7
D: TRBD1

CDR3: CASTLGSAGELFF
DNA: TGTGCCAGCACTCTAGGATCTGCCGGGGAGCTGTTTTTT
length: 13
V: TRBV12-3/TRBV12-4
size: NA
J: TRBJ2-2
D: NA

CDR3: CAISGGTSGNYEQYF
DNA: TGTGCCATCAGTGGGGGGACTAGCGGGAACTACGAGCAGTACTTC
length: 15
V: TRBV10-3
size: NA
J: TRBJ2-7
D: TRBD2

CDR3: CASSLKGGLAAYNEQFF
DNA: TGTGCCAGCAGCTTAAAAGGGGGACTAGCGGCTTACAATGAGCAGTTCTTC
length: 17
V: TRBV7-3
size: NA
J: TRBJ2-1
D: TRBD2

CDR3: CASSQVSYEQYF
DNA: TGCGCCAGCAGCCAAGTATCCTACGAGCAGTACTTC
length: 12
V: TRBV4-1
size: NA
J: TRBJ2-7
D: NA